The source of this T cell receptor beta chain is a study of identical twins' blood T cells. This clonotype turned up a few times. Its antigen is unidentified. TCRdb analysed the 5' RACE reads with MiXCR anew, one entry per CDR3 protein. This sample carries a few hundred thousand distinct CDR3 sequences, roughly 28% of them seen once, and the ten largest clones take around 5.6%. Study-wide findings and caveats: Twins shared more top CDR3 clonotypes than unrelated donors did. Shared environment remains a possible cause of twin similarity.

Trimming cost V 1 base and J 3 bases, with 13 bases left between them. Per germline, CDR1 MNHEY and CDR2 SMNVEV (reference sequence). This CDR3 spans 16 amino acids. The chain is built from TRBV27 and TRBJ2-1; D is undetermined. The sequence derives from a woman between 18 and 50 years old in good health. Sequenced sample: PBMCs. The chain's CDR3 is CASSLYDHRLYNEQFF. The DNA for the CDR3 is TGTGCCAGCAGTTTATATGACCACCGGCTCTACAATGAGCAGTTCTTC.